This T cell receptor beta chain is from a study of CD8 T cells in Susac syndrome. RNA amounts of about 0.5 to 1 ug underwent reverse transcription with random hexamers. TCR beta CDR3 was amplified by immunoSEQ multiplex PCR. This amplification extended across 54 Vbeta and 13 Jbeta segments. TCRdb recomputed calls from the immunoSEQ multiplex PCR reads with MiXCR, one row per CDR3 protein. The table includes around 150,000 distinct CDR3 sequences, approximately 94% detected once. Germline V gene lookup returns CDR1 MNHEY and CDR2 SVGAGI. Trimming pared 2 bases from V and 4 bases from J, leaving 9 bases between. The CDR3 length is 14 residues. The sequenced target, TCR beta, came from blood CD8+ and CD4+ T cells.

What was sequenced was CD4+ T cells from PBMCs. The chain uses TRBV6-5 and TRBJ1-3; maybe TRBD1 (5 bases). The origin of this receptor is a human donor with multiple sclerosis. As DNA, the CDR3 is TGTGCCAGCAGTTACGGGGGGAAGGGAAACACCATATATTTT. Its translation is CASSYGGKGNTIYF.